Presented here are 8 T cell receptor beta chains from one specimen sequenced in a study of blood T cell repertoires in COVID-19. Generated by immunoSEQ multiplex PCR, the TCRdb table keeps only in-frame clones and is missing some. Seen here are tens of thousands of clones, roughly 89% observed once, and the top ten hold about 8.1%. Sequencing was carried out using peripheral blood. These receptors all come from a man aged 50 to 60 with active COVID-19.

V usage is TRBV5-5 and J usage is TRBJ1-2; the D is unclear. The CDR3 covers 12 residues. CDR1 SGHKS and CDR2 YYEKEE come from the germline V gene (reference sequence). Trimming pared 1 base from V and 7 bases from J, leaving 8 bases between. The CDR3, as DNA: TGTGCCAGCAGCTTGTTGAGGAGTGGCTACACCTTC. Residues: CASSLLRSGYTF.

The chain uses TRBV5-6 and TRBJ1-2, with D unresolved. CDR1 and CDR2 (germline): SGHDT, YYEEEE. The V end was cut by 2 bases, the J end by 3 bases, with 2 bases between. CDR3 length: 11 residues. CDR3 DNA: TGTGCCAGCAGCTTCGACTATGGCTACACCTTC. It is translated as CASSFDYGYTF.

Points on this clone: At the DNA level, this CDR3 is encoded by other sequences in the same sample as well. The J gene is TRBJ2-5, the V gene TRBV6-5; D perhaps matches TRBD2 (6 bases). In germline, CDR1 is MNHEY, CDR2 SVGAGI. The CDR3 consists of 13 residues. With 2 bases removed from V and 5 bases from J, the gap between germline ends came to 9 bases. In DNA form, the CDR3 reads TGTGCCAGCAGTTACGGTCGGGGGGAGACCCAGTACTTC. This codes for CASSYGRGETQYF.

The CDR3 protein is CASSLGDRGLHEQFF. The DNA of the CDR3 is TGCGCCAGCAGCTTGGGGGACAGGGGTTTACATGAGCAGTTCTTC. The chain couples TRBV5-1 to TRBJ2-1, with 10 bases matching TRBD1. The trim removed 0 bases at V and 8 bases at J, leaving 5 bases unmatched. This CDR3 spans 15 amino acids. CDR1 and CDR2 from the germline V gene are SGHRS and YFSETQ.

The chain combines TRBV30 with TRBJ1-1; D is unresolved. There are 14 residues in the CDR3. V lost 0 bases to trimming and J lost 7 bases, with 15 bases between them. From germline, CDR1 is GTSNPN and CDR2 SVGIG (reference sequence). The CDR3 DNA follows: TGTGCCTGGAGTGTACCCCCGAACCGGGGTGAAGCTTTCTTT. It specifies CAWSVPPNRGEAFF.

The chain uses TRBV25-1 and TRBJ1-5, with D possibly matching TRBD1 (6 bases). V was cut by 2 bases and J by 4 bases, with 12 bases left in between. This CDR3 has 15 residues. The germline V gene encodes CDR1 MGHDK and CDR2 SYGVNS. CDR3 DNA: TGTGCCAGCAGTGAAGGGGGCAGGAAGAATCAGCCCCAGCATTTT. This codes for CASSEGGRKNQPQHF.

CDR3 sequence: CASSLDRAHEQYF. The DNA for the CDR3 is TGCGCCAGCAGCTTGGACAGGGCCCACGAGCAGTACTTC. The chain combines TRBV5-1 with TRBJ2-7, with a tentative D call TRBD1 (6 bases). Trimming removed 0 bases at V and 5 bases at J, with 9 bases between. Germline CDR1 reads SGHRS; CDR2 reads YFSETQ. This CDR3 has 13 residues.

The V gene is TRBV7-2, the J gene TRBJ1-5; 9 bases fit TRBD1. In germline, CDR1 is SGHTA, CDR2 FQGNSA. This CDR3 has 17 residues. V shed 4 bases and J 6 bases; nucleotides not matched to a gene: 13. CDR3 in amino acids: CASSSPPGQGSGQPQHF. CDR3 coding DNA: TGTGCCAGCAGCTCGCCTCCGGGACAGGGCTCAGGTCAGCCCCAGCATTTT.